Listed here are 5 T cell receptor beta chains from one sample, sequenced in a study of metastatic and nonmetastatic thyroid tumors. MiXCR re-clonotyped the PCR reads for TCRdb. The profile shows over 25,000 clones, 16% of them singletons. No treatment had been given to any patient before thyroid surgery. The specimen was blood. The receptors shown here come from a male donor with papillary thyroid cancer or a benign thyroid nodule (not recorded which). Some clones in this sample may be carry-over from other donors' samples.

The chain is built from TRBV27 and TRBJ2-7; 11 nucleotides match TRBD1. The CDR3 consists of 15 residues. The germline V gene has CDR1 MNHEY and CDR2 SMNVEV (reference sequence). Unmatched junction bases numbered 9, after V lost 4 bases and J lost 7 bases. The CDR3: CASSSRTGGFGEQYF. CDR3 coding DNA: TGTGCCAGCAGTTCACGGACAGGGGGCTTCGGGGAGCAGTACTTC.

Remarks on this clone: This may stem from a read error, because a much larger clone lies one nucleotide away. Other DNA sequences within the sample encode an identical CDR3. The V gene is TRBV3-1, the J gene TRBJ1-1; D unresolved. V dropped 4 bases and J dropped 12 bases, with 18 bases sitting between them. CDR3 length: 13 amino acids. From germline, CDR1 is LGHDT and CDR2 YNNKEL (reference sequence). CDR3 sequence reads: CASSPDTGSGTFF. CDR3 bases: TGTGCCAGCAGCCCCGATACGGGGAGTGGAACTTTCTTT.

This clone is deemed medium-sized. V and J are TRBV28 and TRBJ2-7; D is perhaps TRBD1 (6 bases). The CDR3 extends over 16 amino acids. Trimming left V 5 bases short and J 2 bases short, with 19 bases between. The germline gives CDR1 MDHEN, CDR2 SYDVKM. DNA of the CDR3: TGTGCCAGCAGTCCGACAGGAACCTATTTGGCCTACGAGCAGTACTTC. Translation: CASSPTGTYLAYEQYF.

This clone was seen a handful of times. This could be a read error, since a much larger clone is one nucleotide away. The rearrangement links TRBV19 to TRBJ2-1, with D possibly matching TRBD2 (6 bases). Germline V CDR1 and CDR2: LNHDA, SQIVND (reference sequence). The CDR3 runs to 15 residues. The CDR3 sequence is CASSIAGSCYSEQFF. DNA for the CDR3: TGTGCCAGTAGTATAGCCGGGAGTTGCTACAGTGAGCAGTTCTTC.

On this clone itself: Just one base apart from a much larger clone, this may be a read error. This chain uses TRBV29-1 with TRBJ2-2; 7 bases agree with TRBD2. CDR3 length: 14 residues. After removal of 6 bases from V and 6 bases from J, the junction contained 10 bases not matched to a gene. Germline CDR1 SQVTM, CDR2 ANQGSEA. Here the CDR3 DNA reads TGCAGCGTCGTGCGGGAGTGGGGCCCCGGGGAGCTGTTTTTT. Amino acids: CSVVREWGPGELFF.